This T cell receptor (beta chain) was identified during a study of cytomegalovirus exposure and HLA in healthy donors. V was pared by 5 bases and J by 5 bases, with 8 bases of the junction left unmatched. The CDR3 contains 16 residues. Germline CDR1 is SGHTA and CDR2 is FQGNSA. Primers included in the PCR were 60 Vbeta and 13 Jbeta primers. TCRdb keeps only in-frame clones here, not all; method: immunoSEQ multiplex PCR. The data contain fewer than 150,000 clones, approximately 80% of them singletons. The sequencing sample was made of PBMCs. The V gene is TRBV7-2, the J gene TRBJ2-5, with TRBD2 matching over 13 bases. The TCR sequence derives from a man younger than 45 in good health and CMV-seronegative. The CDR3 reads CASSPSRLAGGETQYF. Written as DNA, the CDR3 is TGTGCCAGCAGCCCCTCTCGACTAGCGGGAGGTGAGACCCAGTACTTC.